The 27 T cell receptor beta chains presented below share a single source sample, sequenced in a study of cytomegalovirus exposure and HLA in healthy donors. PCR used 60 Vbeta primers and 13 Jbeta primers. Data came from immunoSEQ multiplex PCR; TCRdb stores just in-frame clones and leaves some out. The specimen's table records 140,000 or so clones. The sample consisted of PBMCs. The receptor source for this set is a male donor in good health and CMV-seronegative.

DNA of the CDR3: TGCGCCAGCAGGTACGGGACTAGCCCAAGAGATACGCAGTATTTT. It encodes CASRYGTSPRDTQYF. V gene TRBV5-1 combines with J gene TRBJ2-3; 9 bases are a match to TRBD2. From germline, CDR1 is SGHRS and CDR2 YFSETQ. The CDR3 length is 15 residues. Trimming took 5 bases from V and 5 from J; bases not matched to a gene: 9.

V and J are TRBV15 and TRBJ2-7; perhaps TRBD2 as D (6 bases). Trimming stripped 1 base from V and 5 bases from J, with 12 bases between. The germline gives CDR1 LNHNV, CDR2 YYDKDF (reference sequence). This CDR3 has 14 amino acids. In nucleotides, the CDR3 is TGTGCCACCAGCAGAGGGGGACTCAGCGACGAGCAGTACTTC. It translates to CATSRGGLSDEQYF. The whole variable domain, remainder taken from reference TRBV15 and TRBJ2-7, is DAMVIQNPRYQVTQFGKPVTLSCSQTLNHNVMYWYQQKSSQAPKLLFHYYDKDFNNEADTPDNFQSRRPNTSFCFLDIRSPGLGDTAMYLCATSRGGLSDEQYFGPGTRLTVT.

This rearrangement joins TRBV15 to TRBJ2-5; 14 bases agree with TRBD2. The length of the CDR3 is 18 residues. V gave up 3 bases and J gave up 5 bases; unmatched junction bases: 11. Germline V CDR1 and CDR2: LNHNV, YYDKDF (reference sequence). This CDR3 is CATSSGTSGSGEYETQYF. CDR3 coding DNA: TGTGCCACCAGCAGCGGGACTAGCGGGAGCGGGGAATACGAGACCCAGTACTTC.

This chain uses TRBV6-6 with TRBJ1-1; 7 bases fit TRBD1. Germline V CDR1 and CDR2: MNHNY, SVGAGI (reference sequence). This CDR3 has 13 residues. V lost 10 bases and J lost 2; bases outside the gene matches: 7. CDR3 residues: CATSTGVNTEAFF. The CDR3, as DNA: TGTGCCACCTCAACAGGGGTTAACACTGAAGCTTTCTTT.

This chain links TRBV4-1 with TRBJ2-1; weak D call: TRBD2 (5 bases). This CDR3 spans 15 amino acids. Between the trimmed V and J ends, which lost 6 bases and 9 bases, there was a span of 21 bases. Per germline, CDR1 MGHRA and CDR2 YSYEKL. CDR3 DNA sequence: TGCGCCAGCAGTCATGGAGGTGGCGGTCATCTTGAGCAGTTCTTC. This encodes CASSHGGGGHLEQFF.

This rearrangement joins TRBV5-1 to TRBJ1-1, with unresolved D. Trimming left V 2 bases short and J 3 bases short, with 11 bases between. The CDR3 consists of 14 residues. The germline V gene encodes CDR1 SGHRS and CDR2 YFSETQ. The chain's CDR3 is CASSLEGWDTEAFF. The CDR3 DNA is TGCGCCAGCAGCTTAGAGGGCTGGGACACTGAAGCTTTCTTT.

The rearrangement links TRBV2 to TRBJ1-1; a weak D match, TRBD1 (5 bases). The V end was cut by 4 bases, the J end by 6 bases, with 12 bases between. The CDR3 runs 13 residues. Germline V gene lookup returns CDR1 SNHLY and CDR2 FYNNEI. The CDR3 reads CASSGQIGAEAFF. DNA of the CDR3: TGTGCCAGCAGTGGACAGATAGGGGCTGAAGCTTTCTTT.

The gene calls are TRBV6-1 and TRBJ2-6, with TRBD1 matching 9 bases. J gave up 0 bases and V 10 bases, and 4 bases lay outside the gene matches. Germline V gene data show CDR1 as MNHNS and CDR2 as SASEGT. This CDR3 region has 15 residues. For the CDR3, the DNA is TGTGCCACCGGGACAGGGAGCTCTGGGGCCAACGTCCTGACTTTC. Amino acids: CATGTGSSGANVLTF.

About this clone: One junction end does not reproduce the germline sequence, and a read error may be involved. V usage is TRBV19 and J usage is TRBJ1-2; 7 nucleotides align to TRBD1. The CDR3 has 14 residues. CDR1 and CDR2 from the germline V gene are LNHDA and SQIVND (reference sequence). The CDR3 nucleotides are TGTGCCAATAGTATTGGGACAGCAGCTCATGGCTACACCTTC. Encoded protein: CANSIGTAAHGYTF.

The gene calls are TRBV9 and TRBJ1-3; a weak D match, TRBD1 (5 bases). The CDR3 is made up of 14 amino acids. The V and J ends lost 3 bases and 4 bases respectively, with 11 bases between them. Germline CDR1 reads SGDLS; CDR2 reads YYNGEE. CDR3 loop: CASSAPGLGNTIYF. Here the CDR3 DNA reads TGTGCCAGCAGCGCGCCGGGACTAGGAAACACCATATATTTT.

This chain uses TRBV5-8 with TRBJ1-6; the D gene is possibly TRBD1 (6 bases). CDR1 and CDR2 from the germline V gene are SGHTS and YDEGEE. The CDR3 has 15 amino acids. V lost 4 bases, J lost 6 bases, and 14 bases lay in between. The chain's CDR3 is CASSGTGWSNSPLHF. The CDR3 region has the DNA TGTGCCAGCAGCGGTACAGGGTGGTCTAATTCACCCCTCCACTTT. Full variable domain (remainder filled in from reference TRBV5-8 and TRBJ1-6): EAGVTQSPTHLIKTRGQQATLRCSPISGHTSVYWYQQALGLGLQFLLWYDEGEERNRGNFPPRFSGRQFPNYSSELNVNALELEDSALYLCASSGTGWSNSPLHFGNGTRLTVT.

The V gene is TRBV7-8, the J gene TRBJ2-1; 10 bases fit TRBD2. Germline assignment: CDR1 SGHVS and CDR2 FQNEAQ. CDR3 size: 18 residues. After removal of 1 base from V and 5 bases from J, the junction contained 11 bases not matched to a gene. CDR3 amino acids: CASSLGRGGSGRHNEQFF. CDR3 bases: TGTGCCAGCAGCTTAGGGAGGGGGGGTAGCGGGAGGCACAATGAGCAGTTCTTC.

The chain's CDR3 is CASSEFRGESTDTQYF. DNA for the CDR3: TGCGCCAGCAGTGAGTTCAGGGGCGAGAGCACAGATACGCAGTATTTT. The genes are TRBV10-2 and TRBJ2-3, with D perhaps matching TRBD1 (6 bases). Trimming stripped 1 base from V and 0 bases from J, with 11 bases between. Germline V gene data show CDR1 as WSHSY and CDR2 as SAAADI. CDR3 length: 16 residues.

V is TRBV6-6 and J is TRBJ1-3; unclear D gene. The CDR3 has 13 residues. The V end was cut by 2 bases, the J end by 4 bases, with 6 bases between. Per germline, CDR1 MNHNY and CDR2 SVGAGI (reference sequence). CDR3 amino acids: CASSYPRGNTIYF. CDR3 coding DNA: TGTGCCAGCAGTTACCCGAGGGGAAACACCATATATTTT.

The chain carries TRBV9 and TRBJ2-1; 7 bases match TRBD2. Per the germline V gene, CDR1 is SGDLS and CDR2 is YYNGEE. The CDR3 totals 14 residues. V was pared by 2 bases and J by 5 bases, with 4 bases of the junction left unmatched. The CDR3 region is CASSVGGDNNEQFF. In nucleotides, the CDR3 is TGTGCCAGCAGCGTGGGGGGGGATAACAATGAGCAGTTCTTC.

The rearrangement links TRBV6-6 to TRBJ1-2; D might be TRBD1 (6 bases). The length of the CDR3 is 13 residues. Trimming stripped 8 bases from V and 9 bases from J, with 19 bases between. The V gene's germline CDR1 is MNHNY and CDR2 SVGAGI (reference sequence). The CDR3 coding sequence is TGTGCCAGCCAAACCCCTCGGACAGTTAGCTACACCTTC. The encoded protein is CASQTPRTVSYTF.

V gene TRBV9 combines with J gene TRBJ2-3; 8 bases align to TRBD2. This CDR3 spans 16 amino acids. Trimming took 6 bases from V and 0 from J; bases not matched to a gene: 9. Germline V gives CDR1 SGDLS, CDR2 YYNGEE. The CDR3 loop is CASKNGGADSTDTQYF. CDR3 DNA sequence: TGTGCCAGCAAGAACGGGGGGGCCGATAGCACAGATACGCAGTATTTT.

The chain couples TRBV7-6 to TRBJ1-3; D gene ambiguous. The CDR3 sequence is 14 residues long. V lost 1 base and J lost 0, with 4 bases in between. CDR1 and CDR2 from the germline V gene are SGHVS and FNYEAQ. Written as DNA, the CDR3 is TGTGCCAGCAGCTTAGGTAACTCTGGAAACACCATATATTTT. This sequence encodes CASSLGNSGNTIYF.

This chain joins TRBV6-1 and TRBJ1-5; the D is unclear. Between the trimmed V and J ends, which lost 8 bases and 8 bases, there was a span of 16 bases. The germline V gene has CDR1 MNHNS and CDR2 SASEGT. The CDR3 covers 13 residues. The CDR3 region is CASQLLADEPQHF. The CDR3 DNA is TGTGCCAGCCAACTACTGGCCGATGAGCCCCAGCATTTT.

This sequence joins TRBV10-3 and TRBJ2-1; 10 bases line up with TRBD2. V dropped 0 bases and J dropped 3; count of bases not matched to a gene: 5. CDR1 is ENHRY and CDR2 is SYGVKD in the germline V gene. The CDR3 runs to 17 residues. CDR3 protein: CAISESLAGAGYNEQFF. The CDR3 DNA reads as TGTGCCATCAGTGAGTCCCTAGCGGGAGCTGGCTACAATGAGCAGTTCTTC.

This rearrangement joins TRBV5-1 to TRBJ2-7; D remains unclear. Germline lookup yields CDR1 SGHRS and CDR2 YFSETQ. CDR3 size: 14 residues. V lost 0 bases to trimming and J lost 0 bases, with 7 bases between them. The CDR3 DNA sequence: TGCGCCAGCAGCTTGGAGATGAGCTCCTACGAGCAGTACTTC. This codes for CASSLEMSSYEQYF.

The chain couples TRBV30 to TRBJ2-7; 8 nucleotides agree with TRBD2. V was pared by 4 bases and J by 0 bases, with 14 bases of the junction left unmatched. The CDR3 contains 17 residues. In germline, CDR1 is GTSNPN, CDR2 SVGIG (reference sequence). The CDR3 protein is CAWKEAGAGRSSYEQYF. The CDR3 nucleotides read TGTGCCTGGAAGGAAGCGGGAGCCGGGAGAAGCTCCTACGAGCAGTACTTC.

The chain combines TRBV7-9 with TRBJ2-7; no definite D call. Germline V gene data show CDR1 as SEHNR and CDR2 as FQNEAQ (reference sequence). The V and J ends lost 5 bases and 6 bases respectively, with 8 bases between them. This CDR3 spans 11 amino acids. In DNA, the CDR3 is TGTGCCAGCAGCCAAAATTTCGAGCAGTACTTC. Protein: CASSQNFEQYF.

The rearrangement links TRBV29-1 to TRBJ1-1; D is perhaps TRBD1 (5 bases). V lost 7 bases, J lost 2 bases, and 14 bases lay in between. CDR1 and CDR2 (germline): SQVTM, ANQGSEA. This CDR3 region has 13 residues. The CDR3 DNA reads TGCAGCGCGAACGGGGGTCTTAACACTGAAGCTTTCTTT. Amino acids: CSANGGLNTEAFF.

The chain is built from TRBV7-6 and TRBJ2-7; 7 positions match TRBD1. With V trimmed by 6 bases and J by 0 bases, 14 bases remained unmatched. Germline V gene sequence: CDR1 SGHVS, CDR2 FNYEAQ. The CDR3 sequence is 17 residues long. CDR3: CASSTGTAGPSSYEQYF. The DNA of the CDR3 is TGTGCCAGCAGTACCGGGACAGCCGGACCCAGCTCCTACGAGCAGTACTTC. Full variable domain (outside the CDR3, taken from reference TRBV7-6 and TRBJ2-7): GAGVSQSPRYKVTKRGQDVALRCDPISGHVSLYWYRQALGQGPEFLTYFNYEAQQDKSGLPNDRFSAERPEGSISTLTIQRTEQRDSAMYRCASSTGTAGPSSYEQYFGPGTRLTVT.

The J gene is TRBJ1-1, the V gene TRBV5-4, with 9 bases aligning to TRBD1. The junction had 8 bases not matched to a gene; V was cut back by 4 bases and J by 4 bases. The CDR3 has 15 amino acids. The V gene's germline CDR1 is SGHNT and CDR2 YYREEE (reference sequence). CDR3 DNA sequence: TGTGCCAGCAGCCGGGACAGGGAAGGATTCACTGAAGCTTTCTTT. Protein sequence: CASSRDREGFTEAFF.

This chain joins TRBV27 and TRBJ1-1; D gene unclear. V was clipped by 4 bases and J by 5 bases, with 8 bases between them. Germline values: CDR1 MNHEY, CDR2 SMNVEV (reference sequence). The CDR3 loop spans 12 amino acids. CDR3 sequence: CASSSAGTEAFF. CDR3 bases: TGTGCCAGCAGTTCGGCGGGAACTGAAGCTTTCTTT.